This T cell receptor (beta chain) derives from a study of cytomegalovirus exposure and HLA in healthy donors. The CDR3 is 17 residues long. Germline trimming cut 5 bases from V and 4 bases from J; bases unmatched to any gene: 16. Germline V CDR1 and CDR2: KGHSH, LQKENI. Amplification used 60 Vbeta primers and 13 Jbeta primers. TCRdb's copy holds only in-frame clones and misses some; the assay was immunoSEQ multiplex PCR. The sample holds roughly 150,000 clones, roughly 84% seen once. Source material: PBMCs. The chain couples TRBV18 to TRBJ1-2, with 7 bases identical to TRBD1. The TCR sequence derives from a young woman in good health and CMV-seronegative. The CDR3 coding sequence is TGTGCCAGCTCATTGTCGACAGGGATTGTTTCAGGCTATGGCTACACCTTC. Translation gives CASSLSTGIVSGYGYTF.